This T cell receptor (beta chain) emerged from a study of post-analysis software for immune sequencing data. Background on the study: The courses of disease that were included comprised relapsing-remitting, secondary progressive and progressive-relapsing multiple sclerosis. Notes on the study in general: Significantly lower normalized Chao1 diversity was found in patients with multiple sclerosis relative to controls. Samples prepared in the same batch strongly co-clustered by F measure. TRBV5-6, TRBV5-1 and TRBV20-1 were among roughly 5 TRBV segments more frequent in patients than controls.

Unique molecular identifiers had been added to the TCR beta cDNA libraries. TCRdb passed the PCR reads through MiXCR, listing each CDR3 protein once. The sample shows 800,000 to 950,000 distinct CDR3 sequences, roughly 50% of them seen only once. Turning to this clonotype: What it recognizes is unknown.

V lost 0 bases and J lost 6; bases outside the gene matches: 8. Germline V gene data show CDR1 as LNHNV and CDR2 as YYDKDF (reference sequence). The CDR3 has 16 residues. The receptor's source is a girl aged 10 to 17 with multiple sclerosis. V and J are TRBV15 and TRBJ1-1; 9 positions agree with TRBD1. The sequencing input was blood. The CDR3 sequence: CATSREGQGLMAEAFF. CDR3 DNA sequence: TGTGCCACCAGCAGAGAAGGACAGGGGCTAATGGCTGAAGCTTTCTTT. Together with reference TRBV15 and TRBJ1-1, the CDR3 gives the full variable domain: DAMVIQNPRYQVTQFGKPVTLSCSQTLNHNVMYWYQQKSSQAPKLLFHYYDKDFNNEADTPDNFQSRRPNTSFCFLDIRSPGLGDTAMYLCATSREGQGLMAEAFFGQGTRLTVV.